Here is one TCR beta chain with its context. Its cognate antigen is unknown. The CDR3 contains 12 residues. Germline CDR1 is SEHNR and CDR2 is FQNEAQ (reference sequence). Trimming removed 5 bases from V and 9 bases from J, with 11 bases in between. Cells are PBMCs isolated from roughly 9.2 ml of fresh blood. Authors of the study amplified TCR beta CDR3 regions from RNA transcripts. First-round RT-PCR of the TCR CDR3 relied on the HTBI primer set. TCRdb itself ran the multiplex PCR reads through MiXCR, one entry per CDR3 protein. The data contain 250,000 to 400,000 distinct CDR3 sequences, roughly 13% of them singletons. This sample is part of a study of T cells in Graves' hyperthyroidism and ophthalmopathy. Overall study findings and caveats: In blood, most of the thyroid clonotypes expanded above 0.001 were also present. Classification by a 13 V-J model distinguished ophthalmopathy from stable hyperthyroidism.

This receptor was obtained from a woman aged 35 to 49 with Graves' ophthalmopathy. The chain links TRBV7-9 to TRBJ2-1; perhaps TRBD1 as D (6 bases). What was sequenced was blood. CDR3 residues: CASSPDSGEQFF. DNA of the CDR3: TGTGCCAGCAGCCCGGACAGCGGTGAGCAGTTCTTC.